These T cell receptor beta chains were read from a single sample in a study of cytomegalovirus exposure and HLA in healthy donors. TCRdb keeps only in-frame clones here, not all; method: immunoSEQ multiplex PCR. The table records about 140,000 clones, approximately 80% of them present only once. The specimen sequenced was PBMCs. These receptors were taken from a woman between 35 and 50 years old in good health and CMV-seropositive. Both conserved end residues are part of each CDR3. Some rows have no size entry. The others give once, few or many, or a class for an expanded clone.

>NA|TRBJ2-7|TRBV5-6
CASSPGQGRDEQYF
>NA|TRBJ1-2|TRBV28
CASSLGQQYGYTF
>few|TRBJ2-1|TRBV6-6
CASSPLWNEQFF
>NA|TRBJ2-3|TRBV28
CASSPGTSGRLGRTDTQYF
>NA|NA|TRBV20-1
CSAANSYEQYF
>NA|TRBJ2-1|TRBV6-6
CASSHLAGGSYNEQFF
>NA|TRBJ2-7|TRBV21-1
CASTILRLAGGAYEQYF
>NA|TRBJ1-2|TRBV10-2
CASRPGGGYGYTF
>NA|TRBJ1-4|TRBV5-6
CASSIPGQASNEKLFF
>NA|TRBJ1-1|TRBV5-1
CASSLKTGGADTEAFF
>NA|TRBJ2-5|TRBV2
CASSELAGSRVQYF
>NA|TRBJ2-3|TRBV11-2
CASSATGDGTDTQYF
>NA|TRBJ2-7|TRBV10-3
CAISVPVDGAQRGGYEQYF
>NA|TRBJ2-5|TRBV5-1
CASSFLAGVETQYF
>NA|TRBJ2-3|TRBV10-3
CATLGSAGWDTDTQYF
>few|TRBJ2-7|TRBV14
CASSPTGDEQYF
>few|NA|TRBV7-6
CASSLGGGSGSYEQYF
>NA|TRBJ2-4|TRBV7-2
CASSPPSSGKNIQYF
>NA|TRBJ2-2|TRBV10-1
CASLTGLYPSRPTTGELFF
>NA|TRBJ2-7|TRBV2
CASSEVEAGETYEQYF
>NA|TRBJ2-1|TRBV5-6
CASSLSGEQFF
>NA|TRBJ2-7|TRBV13
CASSAARDRAVGEQYF
>NA|TRBJ2-3|TRBV6-5
CASSYGGRAPDTQYF
>NA|TRBJ2-1|TRBV6-1
CASSGGTSGNNEQFF
>few|TRBJ1-2|TRBV7-8
CASSLRTGGIVSYGYTF
>NA|TRBJ2-7|TRBV2
CASIGTGANEQYF
>few|TRBJ2-1|TRBV7-9
CASITPRHRGSYNEQFF
>NA|TRBJ1-1|TRBV7-9
CSSEGREAFF
>NA|TRBJ2-2|TRBV5-1
CASSLGLFSGTGELFF
>NA|TRBJ2-3|TRBV19
CASRARTGGFTDTQYF
>NA|TRBJ1-1|TRBV19
CASSKDRPPFTEAFF